This section outlines one T cell receptor (beta chain) sequence together with its context. Its antigen is as yet unknown. Only in-frame clones appear in the TCRdb table, and some are missing; sequencing was by immunoSEQ multiplex PCR. The table lists approximately 41,000 clones, roughly 95% of them singletons. This record belongs to a study of Tregs in tolerant kidney transplant recipients. On the study more broadly: A 3-day belatacept mixed lymphocyte reaction, sometimes plus 5-day graft donor restimulation, preceded CD4+CD25+CD127- sorting. Sorting used antibodies to exclude donor cells.

Study-wide results and limits: Expanding Tregs on activated donor B cells appeared to best identify donor-specific TCRbeta clones. Biological reproducibility was not directly addressed, but technical replication error appeared minimal.

This CDR3 comprises 15 residues. V shed 5 bases and J shed 5 bases, with 15 bases lying between them. The germline V gene encodes CDR1 MNHNY and CDR2 SVGAGI (reference sequence). This clonotype originated in a human donor in good health. Material for sequencing was Tregs from blood cultured with allogeneic cells. V and J are TRBV6-6 and TRBJ1-4; the D gene is possibly TRBD1 (6 bases). CDR3 bases: TGTGCCAGCAGTCTCTCGGGCAGGGGCAATGAAAAACTGTTTTTT. This sequence encodes CASSLSGRGNEKLFF.